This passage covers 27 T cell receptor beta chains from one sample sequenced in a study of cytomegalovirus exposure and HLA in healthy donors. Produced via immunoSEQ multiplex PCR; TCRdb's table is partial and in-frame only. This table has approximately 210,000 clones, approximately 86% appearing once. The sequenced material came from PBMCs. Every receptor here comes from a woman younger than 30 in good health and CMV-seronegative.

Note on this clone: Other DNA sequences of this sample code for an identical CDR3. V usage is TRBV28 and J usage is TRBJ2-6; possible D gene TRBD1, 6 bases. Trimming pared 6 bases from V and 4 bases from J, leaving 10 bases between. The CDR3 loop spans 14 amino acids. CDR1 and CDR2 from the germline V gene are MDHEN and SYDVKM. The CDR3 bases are TGTGCCAGCAGGGGGGCGTCGGGGGCCAACGTCCTGACTTTC. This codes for CASRGASGANVLTF.

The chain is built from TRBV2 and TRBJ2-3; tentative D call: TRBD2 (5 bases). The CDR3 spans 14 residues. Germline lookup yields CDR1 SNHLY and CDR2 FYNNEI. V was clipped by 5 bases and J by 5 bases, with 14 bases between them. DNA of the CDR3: TGTGCCAGCAGTTATCGATCCGGGGTAGATACGCAGTATTTT. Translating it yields CASSYRSGVDTQYF.

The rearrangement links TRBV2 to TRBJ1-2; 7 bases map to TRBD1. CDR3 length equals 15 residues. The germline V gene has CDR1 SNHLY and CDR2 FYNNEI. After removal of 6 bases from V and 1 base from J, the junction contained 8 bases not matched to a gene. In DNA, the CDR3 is TGTGCCAGCAGAGGACAGGAACTGATTAACTATGGCTACACCTTC. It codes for CASRGQELINYGYTF.

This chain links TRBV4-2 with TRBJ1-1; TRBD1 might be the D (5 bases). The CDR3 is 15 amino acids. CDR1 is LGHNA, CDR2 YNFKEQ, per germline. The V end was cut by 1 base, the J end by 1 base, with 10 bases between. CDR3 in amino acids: CASSQVSGKNTEAFF. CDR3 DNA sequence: TGTGCCAGCAGCCAAGTATCAGGGAAGAACACTGAAGCTTTCTTT.

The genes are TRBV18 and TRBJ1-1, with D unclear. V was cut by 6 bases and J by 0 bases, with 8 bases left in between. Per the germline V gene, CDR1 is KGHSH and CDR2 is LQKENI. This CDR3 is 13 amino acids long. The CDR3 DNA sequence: TGTGCCAGCTCCGGAGAGATGAACACTGAAGCTTTCTTT. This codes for CASSGEMNTEAFF. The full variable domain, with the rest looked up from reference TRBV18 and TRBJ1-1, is NAGVMQNPRHLVRRRGQEARLRCSPMKGHSHVYWYRQLPEEGLKFMVYLQKENIIDESGMPKERFSAEFPKEGPSILRIQQVVRGDSAAYFCASSGEMNTEAFFGQGTRLTVV.

This CDR3 reads CASSPQGGSYNEQFF. The CDR3 DNA sequence: TGCGCCAGCAGCCCACAAGGAGGCTCCTACAATGAGCAGTTCTTC. The chain is built from TRBV5-1 and TRBJ2-1, with D tentatively TRBD2 (5 bases). The CDR3 has 15 amino acids. From germline, CDR1 is SGHRS and CDR2 YFSETQ. V was trimmed by 4 bases and J by 0 bases, leaving 11 bases between them.

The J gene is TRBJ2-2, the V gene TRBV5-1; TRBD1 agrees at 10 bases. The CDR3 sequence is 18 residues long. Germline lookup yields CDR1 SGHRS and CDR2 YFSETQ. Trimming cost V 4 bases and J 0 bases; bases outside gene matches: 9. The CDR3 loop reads CASSASGTGAPNTGELFF. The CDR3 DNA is TGCGCCAGCAGCGCATCCGGGACAGGGGCCCCGAACACCGGGGAGCTGTTTTTT. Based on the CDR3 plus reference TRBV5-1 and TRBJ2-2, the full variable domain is KAGVTQTPRYLIKTRGQQVTLSCSPISGHRSVSWYQQTPGQGLQFLFEYFSETQRNKGNFPGRFSGRQFSNSRSEMNVSTLELGDSALYLCASSASGTGAPNTGELFFGEGSRLTVL.

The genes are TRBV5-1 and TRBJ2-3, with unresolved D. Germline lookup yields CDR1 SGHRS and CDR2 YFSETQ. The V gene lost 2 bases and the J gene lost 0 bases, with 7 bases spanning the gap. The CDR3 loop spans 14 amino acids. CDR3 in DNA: TGCGCCAGCAGCTTTCGAGATAGCACAGATACGCAGTATTTT. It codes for CASSFRDSTDTQYF.

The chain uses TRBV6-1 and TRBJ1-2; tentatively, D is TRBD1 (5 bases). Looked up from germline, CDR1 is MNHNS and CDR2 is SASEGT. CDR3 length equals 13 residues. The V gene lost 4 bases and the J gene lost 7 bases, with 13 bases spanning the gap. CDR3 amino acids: CASSAEQARGYTF. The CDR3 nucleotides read TGTGCCAGCAGTGCGGAACAGGCTCGTGGCTACACCTTC.

Here the CDR3 reads CAISEDNQGYTF. CDR3 sequence (DNA): TGTGCCATCAGTGAGGACAACCAAGGCTACACCTTC. The chain has TRBV10-3 and TRBJ1-2; D is unresolved. The length of the CDR3 is 12 residues. Germline CDR1 is ENHRY and CDR2 is SYGVKD. V gave up 2 bases and J gave up 8 bases, with 9 bases separating them.

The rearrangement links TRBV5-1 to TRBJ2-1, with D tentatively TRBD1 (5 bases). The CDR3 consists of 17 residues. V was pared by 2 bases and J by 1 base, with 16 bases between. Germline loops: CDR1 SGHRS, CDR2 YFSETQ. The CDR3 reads CASSLRANPGSYNEQFF. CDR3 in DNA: TGCGCCAGCAGCTTAAGGGCTAACCCAGGGTCCTACAATGAGCAGTTCTTC.

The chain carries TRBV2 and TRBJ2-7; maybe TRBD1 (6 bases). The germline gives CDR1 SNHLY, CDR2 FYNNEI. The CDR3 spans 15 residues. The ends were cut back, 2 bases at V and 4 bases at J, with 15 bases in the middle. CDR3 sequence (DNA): TGTGCCAGCAGTGAACCGGGGAGTAGGGGGTACGAGCAGTACTTC. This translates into CASSEPGSRGYEQYF.

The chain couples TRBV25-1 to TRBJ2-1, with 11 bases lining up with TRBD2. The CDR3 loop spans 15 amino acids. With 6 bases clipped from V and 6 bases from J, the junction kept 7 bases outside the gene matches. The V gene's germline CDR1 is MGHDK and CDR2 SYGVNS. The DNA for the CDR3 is TGTGCCAGCAGCCCTATAGCGGGAGGGGGCAATGAGCAGTTCTTC. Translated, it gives CASSPIAGGGNEQFF.

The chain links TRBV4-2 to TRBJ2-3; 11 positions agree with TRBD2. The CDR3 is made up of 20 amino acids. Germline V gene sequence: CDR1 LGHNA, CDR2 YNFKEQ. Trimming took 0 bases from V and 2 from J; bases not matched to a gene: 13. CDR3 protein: CASSQEAPGTSGINTDTQYF. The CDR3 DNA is TGTGCCAGCAGCCAAGAAGCTCCCGGGACTAGCGGAATTAACACAGATACGCAGTATTTT.

This CDR3 is CASSFGLAGNGDEQFF. As DNA, the CDR3 is TGTGCCAGCAGCTTCGGACTAGCGGGCAATGGGGATGAGCAGTTCTTC. V and J are TRBV7-2 and TRBJ2-1; 11 nucleotides match TRBD2. Trimming took 3 bases from V and 8 from J; bases not matched to a gene: 9. This CDR3 is built from 16 residues. Germline CDR1 and CDR2: SGHTA and FQGNSA. The variable domain in full, completed from reference TRBV7-2 and TRBJ2-1, reads GAGVSQSPSNKVTEKGKDVELRCDPISGHTALYWYRQSLGQGLEFLIYFQGNSAPDKSGLPSDRFSAERTGGSVSTLTIQRTQQEDSAVYLCASSFGLAGNGDEQFFGPGTRLTVL.

Here the CDR3 reads CASSAQGTVNIQYF. CDR3 in DNA: TGTGCCAGCAGCGCCCAGGGGACAGTTAACATTCAGTACTTC. The rearrangement uses TRBV11-2 and TRBJ2-4, with TRBD1 identical over 7 bases. After removal of 5 bases from V and 7 bases from J, the junction contained 8 bases not matched to a gene. The CDR3 is made up of 14 amino acids. Germline lookup yields CDR1 SGHAT and CDR2 FQNNGV.

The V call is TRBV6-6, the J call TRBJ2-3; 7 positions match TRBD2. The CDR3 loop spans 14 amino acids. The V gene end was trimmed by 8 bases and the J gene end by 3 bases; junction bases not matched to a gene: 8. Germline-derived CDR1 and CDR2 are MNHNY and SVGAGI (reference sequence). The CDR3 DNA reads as TGTGCCAGCCGGGGAGGGACTTGGACAGATACGCAGTATTTT. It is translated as CASRGGTWTDTQYF.

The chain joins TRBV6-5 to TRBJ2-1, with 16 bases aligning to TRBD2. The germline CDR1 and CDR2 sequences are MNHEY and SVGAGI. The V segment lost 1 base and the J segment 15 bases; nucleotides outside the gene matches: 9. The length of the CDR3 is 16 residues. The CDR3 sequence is CASSYWGLAGGPRVFF. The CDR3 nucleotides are TGTGCCAGCAGTTACTGGGGACTAGCGGGAGGGCCACGCGTGTTCTTC.

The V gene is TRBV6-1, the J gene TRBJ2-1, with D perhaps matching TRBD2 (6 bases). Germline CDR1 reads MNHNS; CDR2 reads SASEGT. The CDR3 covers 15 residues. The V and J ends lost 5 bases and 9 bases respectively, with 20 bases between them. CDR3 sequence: CASSFGGPGYGEQFF. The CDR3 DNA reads TGTGCCAGCAGTTTCGGAGGGCCGGGGTATGGTGAGCAGTTCTTC.

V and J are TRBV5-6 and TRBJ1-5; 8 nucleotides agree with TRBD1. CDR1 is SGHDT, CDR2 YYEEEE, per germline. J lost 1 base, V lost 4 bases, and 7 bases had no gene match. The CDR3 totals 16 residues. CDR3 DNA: TGTGCCAGCAGCAAAGACAGGGGTCGGAGCAATCAGCCCCAGCATTTT. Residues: CASSKDRGRSNQPQHF.

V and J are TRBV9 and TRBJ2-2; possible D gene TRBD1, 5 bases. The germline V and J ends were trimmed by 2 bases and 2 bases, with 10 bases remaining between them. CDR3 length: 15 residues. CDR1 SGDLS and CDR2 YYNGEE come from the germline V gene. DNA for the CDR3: TGTGCCAGCAGCGTCCGGCAGGGAAACACCGGGGAGCTGTTTTTT. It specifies CASSVRQGNTGELFF.

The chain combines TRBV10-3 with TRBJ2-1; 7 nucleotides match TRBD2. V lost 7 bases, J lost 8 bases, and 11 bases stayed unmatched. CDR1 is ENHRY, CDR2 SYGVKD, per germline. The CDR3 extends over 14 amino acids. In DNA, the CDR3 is TGTGCCATCAAGCGGGCGGGAGTGTTAGATGAGCAGTTCTTC. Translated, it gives CAIKRAGVLDEQFF.

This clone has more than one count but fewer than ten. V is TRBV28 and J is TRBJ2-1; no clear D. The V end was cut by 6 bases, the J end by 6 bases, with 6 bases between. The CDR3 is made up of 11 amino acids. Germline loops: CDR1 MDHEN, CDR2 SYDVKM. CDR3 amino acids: CASSPLNEQFF. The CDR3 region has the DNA TGTGCCAGCAGCCCCCTCAATGAGCAGTTCTTC.

The CDR3 nucleotides read TGCGCCAGCAGCCAAGCTTTCAGCGCCGGGGAGCTGTTTTTT. It specifies CASSQAFSAGELFF. V and J are TRBV4-1 and TRBJ2-2; D gene ambiguous. This CDR3 has 14 residues. Trimming left V 1 base short and J 6 bases short, with 9 bases between. Germline V gives CDR1 MGHRA, CDR2 YSYEKL.

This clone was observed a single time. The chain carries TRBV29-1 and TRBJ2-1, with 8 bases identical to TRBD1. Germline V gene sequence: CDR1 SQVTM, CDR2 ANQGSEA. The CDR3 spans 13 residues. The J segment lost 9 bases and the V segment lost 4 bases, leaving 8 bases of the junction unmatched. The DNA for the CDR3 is TGCAGCGTTGTGGCAGGGGGCGGCCCTGAGCAGTTCTTC. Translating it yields CSVVAGGGPEQFF.

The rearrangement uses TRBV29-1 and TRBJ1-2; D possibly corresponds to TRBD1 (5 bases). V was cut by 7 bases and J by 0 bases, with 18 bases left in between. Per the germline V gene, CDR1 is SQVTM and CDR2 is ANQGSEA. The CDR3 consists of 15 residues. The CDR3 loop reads CSAESVGGPNYGYTF. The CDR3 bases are TGCAGCGCGGAGTCGGTCGGGGGACCTAACTATGGCTACACCTTC.

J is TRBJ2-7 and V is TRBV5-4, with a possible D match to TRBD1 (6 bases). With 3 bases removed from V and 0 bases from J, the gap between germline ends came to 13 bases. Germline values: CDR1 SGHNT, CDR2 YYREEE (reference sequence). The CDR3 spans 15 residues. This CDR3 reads CASSSQGTHSYEQYF. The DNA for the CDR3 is TGTGCCAGCAGCTCCCAGGGGACCCACTCCTACGAGCAGTACTTC. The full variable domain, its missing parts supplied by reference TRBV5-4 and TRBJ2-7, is ETGVTQSPTHLIKTRGQQVTLRCSSQSGHNTVSWYQQALGQGPQFIFQYYREEENGRGNFPPRFSGLQFPNYSSELNVNALELDDSALYLCASSSQGTHSYEQYFGPGTRLTVT.